This T cell receptor (beta chain) was found in a study of CD8 T cells in Susac syndrome. The CDR3 has 16 amino acids. CDR1 and CDR2 (germline): LGHNA, YNFKEQ. V gave up 0 bases and J gave up 1 base; unmatched junction bases: 4. This clonotype was recorded a few times. FACS enriched CD8+ TEMRA cells, while bulk CD8+ and CD4+ were negatively isolated. Reverse transcription of roughly 0.5 to 1 ug RNA used random hexamers. Each CDR3 protein is one row after TCRdb ran MiXCR on the immunoSEQ multiplex PCR reads. The repertoire has some 180,000 distinct CDR3 sequences, around 90% of them found once; the top ten carry over 0.075%.

The receptor was derived from a human donor with Susac syndrome. The chain uses TRBV4-2 and TRBJ1-1, with TRBD1 matching over 8 bases. Material: CD4+ T cells from PBMCs. CDR3 sequence reads: CASSQEQGGANTEAFF. The CDR3 DNA reads TGTGCCAGCAGCCAAGAACAGGGGGGCGCGAACACTGAAGCTTTCTTT.